Sequencing of this T cell receptor beta chain was carried out in a study of graft-versus-host responses after intestinal transplantation. Sequenced by immunoSEQ multiplex PCR; TCRdb stores in-frame clones only, minus some. The sample consists of about 69,000 clones, 80% to 95% of them appearing once. The receptor comes from a human patient who received an intestinal transplant, so some T cells may come from the graft donor. The source material was bone marrow, sampled 700 to 750 days after intestinal transplantation.

The CDR3 DNA reads as TGTGCCAGCAGCGCTACATCTAATTCACCCCTCCACTTT. Encoded protein: CASSATSNSPLHF. The V and J genes are TRBV7-3 and TRBJ1-6; D is undetermined. CDR1 and CDR2 (germline): SGHTA, FQGTGA. Deletions cut 5 bases from V and 6 bases from J, with 8 bases between. The CDR3 spans 13 residues.